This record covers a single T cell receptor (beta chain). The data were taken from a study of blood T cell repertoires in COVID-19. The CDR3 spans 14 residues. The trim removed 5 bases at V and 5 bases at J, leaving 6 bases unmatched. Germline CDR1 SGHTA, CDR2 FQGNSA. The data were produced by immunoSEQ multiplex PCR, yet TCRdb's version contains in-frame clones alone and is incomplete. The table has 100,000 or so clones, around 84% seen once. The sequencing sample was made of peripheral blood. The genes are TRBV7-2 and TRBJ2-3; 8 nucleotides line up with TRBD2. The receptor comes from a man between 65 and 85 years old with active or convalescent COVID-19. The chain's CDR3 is CASSLGGAVDTQYF. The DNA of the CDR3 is TGTGCCAGCAGCCTCGGGGGGGCCGTAGATACGCAGTATTTT.